Many counts were recorded for the clone carrying this TCR beta chain. What it binds is unknown. The sample comes from a study of breast tumors, draining lymph nodes, adjacent tissues. Study-wide findings and caveats: Luminal-like breast cancer showed significantly higher tumor–nontumor repertoire similarity than basal-like. Tumor TCR diversity was below lymph nodes but above nontumor tissue. Tumor T cell lymph node origin was a supported hypothesis, not proven. Data fit most tumor T cells coming from lymph node, expanding in tumor.

Using its own MiXCR run on the multiplex PCR reads, TCRdb lists one record per CDR3 protein. The data contain over 200,000 distinct CDR3 sequences, roughly 32% of them singletons. Breast cancer patients provided tissue from their axillary draining lymph nodes. Sequenced: axillary lymph node tissue. The TCR sequence derives from a female donor with breast cancer. Some clones in this sample may be carry-over from other donors' samples.

The DNA of the CDR3 is TGTGCCAGCAGCTTGGCTCGTCTATCGAACACCGGGGAGCTGTTTTTT. Amino acid sequence: CASSLARLSNTGELFF. The chain employs TRBV5-4 and TRBJ2-2, with unresolved D. There are 16 residues in the CDR3. CDR1 is SGHNT and CDR2 is YYREEE in the germline V gene (reference sequence). V lost 0 bases and J 0 bases, leaving 9 bases between the germline ends.